Listed below are T cell receptor beta chains from one sample, sequenced in a study of response to subunit inactivated influenza vaccine. TCRdb re-analysed the RT-PCR reads in MiXCR, keeping a single row per CDR3 protein. The sample has around 530,000 distinct CDR3 sequences, more than 15% seen once. This specimen consisted of CD4+ T cells sorted from PBMCs, obtained less than 30 months after vaccination. The source of these receptors is a man aged 45 to 70 who received an inactivated influenza vaccine. The CDR3 runs from the conserved cysteine through the conserved F or W. A D gene is named only where the DNA matches it firmly. Expanded clones are given a class, and other clones once, few, many or no size at all.

>TRBV4-2|.|.|TRBJ1-1
TGTGCCAGCAGCCAAGAGGAAGTTAACACTGAAGCTTTCTTT
CASSQEEVNTEAFF
>TRBV16|.|.|TRBJ2-4
TGTGCCAGCAGCATAGAAAACATTCAGTACTTC
CASSIENIQYF
>TRBV11-2|many|.|TRBJ1-1
TGTGCCAGCAGCTTGGAATCGGGGTACACTGAAGCTTTCTTT
CASSLESGYTEAFF
>TRBV10-3|many|TRBD2|TRBJ2-1
TGTGCCATCAGTGGGACTAGCGGGGAGCAGTTCTTC
CAISGTSGEQFF
>TRBV20-1|.|TRBD1|TRBJ2-3
TGCAGTGCCCGTGAGGGGGCTCGCACAGATACGCAGTATTTT
CSAREGARTDTQYF
>TRBV29-1|.|TRBD2|TRBJ2-7
TGCAGCACCGCCCGGACTAGCGTGTATAGCGAGCAGTACTTC
CSTARTSVYSEQYF
>TRBV7-9|many|.|TRBJ2-3
TGTGCCAGCAGCTTAGGAATCGCGGCCCCTAGCACAGATACGCAGTATTTT
CASSLGIAAPSTDTQYF
>TRBV28|.|TRBD2|TRBJ2-3
TGTGCCAGCAGTGCGGGCGGGAGCCTAGATACGCAGTATTTT
CASSAGGSLDTQYF
>TRBV29-1|many|.|TRBJ2-1
TGCAGCGTTGTTCGGGGCCTAGGGACCAATGAGCAGTTCTTC
CSVVRGLGTNEQFF
>TRBV7-2|few|TRBD2|TRBJ2-7
TGTGCCAGCAGCTCCCGGGGGGTGTTTGAGCAGTACTTC
CASSSRGVFEQYF
>TRBV6-2/TRBV6-3|few|.|TRBJ1-1
TGTGCCAGCAGTCACGGAAACACTGAAGCTTTCTTT
CASSHGNTEAFF
>TRBV4-3|few|.|TRBJ1-5
TGCGCCAGCAGCCAAGAGAGGCTGGGTAATCAGCCCCAGCATTTT
CASSQERLGNQPQHF
>TRBV9|.|TRBD1|TRBJ1-6
TGTGCCAGCAGCGTAGGGGCGACAGGGGATTCACCCCTCCACTTT
CASSVGATGDSPLHF
>TRBV7-2|many|.|TRBJ2-7
TGTGCCAGCAGCTTCATTGGGGCTAGCCACGAGCAGTACTTC
CASSFIGASHEQYF
>TRBV20-1|.|.|TRBJ2-5
TGCAGTGCTGCCGGCGGGGCCAACCCCCAAGAGACCCAGTACTTC
CSAAGGANPQETQYF
>TRBV20-1|.|TRBD2|TRBJ2-3
TGCAGTGCGCGAACCGGGACTAGCCCACTGGATAGGCAGTATTTT
CSARTGTSPLDRQYF
>TRBV11-2|.|.|TRBJ2-2
TGTGCCAGCAGCTTAGAACCGGCCGTAGGGGAGCTGTTTTTT
CASSLEPAVGELFF
>TRBV20-1|few|.|TRBJ2-1
TGCAGTGCTAGAAGAACAGGCGGTGAGCAGTTCTTC
CSARRTGGEQFF
>TRBV28|few|.|TRBJ2-7
TGTGCCAGCAGTTTGGGGGGGGGCAAGTACGAGCAGTACTTC
CASSLGGGKYEQYF
>TRBV5-1|few|.|TRBJ2-7
TGCGCCAGCAGCTTGGAGGGGCGGAACTACGAGCAGTACTTC
CASSLEGRNYEQYF
>TRBV11-1|many|TRBD1|TRBJ1-1
TGTGCCAGCAGCTGGGGGATGACAGGGCTGAACACTGAAGCTTTCTTT
CASSWGMTGLNTEAFF
>TRBV4-2|.|TRBD1|TRBJ1-2
TGTGCCAGCAGCCAGGGGACAGGGGTACAGTATGGCTACACCTTC
CASSQGTGVQYGYTF
>TRBV29-1|few|.|TRBJ2-5
TGCAGCGTTGACTGGCAGGGGAAGACCCAGTACTTC
CSVDWQGKTQYF
>TRBV20-1|few|.|TRBJ2-1
TGCAGTGCTAGCGTCGGGTCGGGGGCATCCTACAATGAGCAGTTCTTC
CSASVGSGASYNEQFF
>TRBV7-2|many|TRBD2|TRBJ2-1
TGTGCCAGCAGCTTAGCAGTAGCGGGGGGCCACAATGAGCAGTTCTTC
CASSLAVAGGHNEQFF
>TRBV9|few|.|TRBJ2-4
TGTGCCAGCAGCGTAGCTGGGAATCTAGCCAAAAACATTCAGTACTTC
CASSVAGNLAKNIQYF
>TRBV20-1|few|TRBD2|TRBJ2-7
TGCAGTGCCAAGCCTCCTAGCGGGGGGCGGGGCTACGAGCAGTACTTC
CSAKPPSGGRGYEQYF
>TRBV11-2|.|.|TRBJ2-1
TGTGCCAGCAGCTTAGAGGGAACAGGGCTAGGTGAGCAGTTCTTC
CASSLEGTGLGEQFF
>TRBV7-2|few|TRBD2|TRBJ2-7
TGTGCCAGCAGCCTGGAGCGGGGGGATCCCTACGAGCAGTACTTC
CASSLERGDPYEQYF
>TRBV27|.|TRBD1|TRBJ1-5
TGTGCCAGCAGCCCCTCGGACAGGGGGCGTCAGCCCCAGCATTTT
CASSPSDRGRQPQHF
>TRBV4-1|.|.|TRBJ2-3
TGCGCCAGCAGCCAAGGTCAGATGTTCACAGATACGCAGTATTTT
CASSQGQMFTDTQYF
>TRBV14|.|TRBD1|TRBJ2-1
TGTGCCAGCAGCCGCATAGACAGGGTCAGCTCCTACAATGAGCAGTTCTTC
CASSRIDRVSSYNEQFF
>TRBV29-1|.|TRBD1|TRBJ1-2
TGCAGCGCCGACGGGACAGGGGGTTTTGGCTACACCTTC
CSADGTGGFGYTF
>TRBV7-6|.|TRBD1|TRBJ1-1
TGTGCCAAGACAGGGTTAAACACTGAAGCTTTCTTT
CAKTGLNTEAFF
>TRBV28|many|.|TRBJ2-4
TGTGCCAGCAGTCTTGGGTCAGCCAAAAACATTCAGTACTTC
CASSLGSAKNIQYF
>TRBV29-1|once|.|TRBJ2-5
TGCAGCGTTAAGGGACGATTTGGGGAGACCCAGTACTTC
CSVKGRFGETQYF
>TRBV11-2|.|.|TRBJ2-7
TGTGCCAGCAGCCACGGGACGGCGAGCTCCTACGAGCAGTACTTC
CASSHGTASSYEQYF
>TRBV29-1|.|.|TRBJ1-1
TGCAGCGCCCGGGGCAGGGGAGACACTGAAGCTTTCTTT
CSARGRGDTEAFF
>TRBV20-1|few|.|TRBJ2-3
TGCAGTGCTCACCTGTGGCGCACAGATACGCAGTATTTT
CSAHLWRTDTQYF
>TRBV14|.|.|TRBJ1-4
TGTGCCAGCAGCCCCTCATGGCGAGTCAATGAAAAACTGTTTTTT
CASSPSWRVNEKLFF
>TRBV11-1|few|.|TRBJ2-6
TGTGCCAGCAGCCCGGAGAGGGAGAGGGCTGGGGCCAACGTCCTGACTTTC
CASSPERERAGANVLTF
>TRBV5-1|many|.|TRBJ2-7
TGCGCCAGCAGCCCCGCATCCGGGACAACTTACGAGCAGTACTTC
CASSPASGTTYEQYF
>TRBV6-1|.|.|TRBJ1-4
TGTGCCAGCCACAGGAACAATAATGAAAAACTGTTTTTT
CASHRNNNEKLFF
>TRBV14|.|TRBD1|TRBJ2-1
TGTGCCAGCAGCTTGCGGACAGGGAGTATCTCCTACAATGAGCAGTTCTTC
CASSLRTGSISYNEQFF
>TRBV12-3/TRBV12-4|few|TRBD2|TRBJ2-3
TGTGCCAGCAGTTTTAGGGGGACTAGGACAGATACGCAGTATTTT
CASSFRGTRTDTQYF
>TRBV28|many|.|TRBJ2-2
TGTGCCAGCAGTCTCCCAACCGGGGAGCTGTTTTTT
CASSLPTGELFF
>TRBV10-3|few|.|TRBJ1-5
TGTGGAGACGGGGGGCGTAAGAGCAATCAGCCCCAGCATTTT
CGDGGRKSNQPQHF
>TRBV20-1|.|TRBD1|TRBJ1-2
TGCAGTGCTAAGACAGGGAGAGGCTATGGCTACACCTTC
CSAKTGRGYGYTF
>TRBV20-1|few|.|TRBJ1-4
TGCAGTGCTAGGGGATTAAGCGAAAAACTGTTTTTT
CSARGLSEKLFF
>TRBV12-3/TRBV12-4|.|TRBD1|TRBJ2-1
TGTGCCAGCAGGCTACAGGGGGTAAGAAATGAGCAGTTCTTC
CASRLQGVRNEQFF
>TRBV7-2|few|TRBD1|TRBJ2-2
TGTGCCAGCAGCTTATTGGGGACAGGGTTAACCGGGGAGCTGTTTTTT
CASSLLGTGLTGELFF
>TRBV18|.|TRBD2|TRBJ2-5
TGTGCCAGCTCACCACCGGGACTACAACATGGGGAGACCCAGTACTTC
CASSPPGLQHGETQYF